This T cell receptor beta chain comes out of a study of blood T cell repertoires in COVID-19. This clone was seen a handful of times. This table comes from immunoSEQ multiplex PCR, and its TCRdb copy is limited to in-frame clones, with some not included. The sample has 200,000 to 250,000 clones, approximately 85% seen once; the top ten hold more than 2%. Germline assignment: CDR1 WNHNN and CDR2 SYGVQD (reference sequence). The CDR3 extends over 16 amino acids. With V trimmed by 7 bases and J by 4 bases, 12 bases remained unmatched. The clonotype originates from a woman in her sixties or seventies with COVID-19, enrolled during active disease. The chain combines TRBV10-1 with TRBJ1-2; TRBD1 matches at 10 bases. The material sequenced was peripheral blood. CDR3 nucleotide sequence: TGCGCCAGCACCCTGACAGGGGGCTTTCCTTCCTATGGCTACACCTTC. Protein product: CASTLTGGFPSYGYTF.